These T cell receptor beta chains were read from a single sample in a study of T cell changes during pregnancy in multiple sclerosis. The data were produced by immunoSEQ multiplex PCR, yet TCRdb's version contains in-frame clones alone and is incomplete. The table includes under 100,000 clones, 94% detected once. This sample comprised peripheral blood, obtained in the third trimester of pregnancy. These receptors originate from a female donor with multiple sclerosis, enrolled in a pregnancy study. Both conserved end residues are trimmed from each CDR3.

v_gene: TRBV27; j_gene: TRBJ1-1; CDR3aa: ASSLTANTEAF
v_gene: TRBV2; j_gene: TRBJ2-1; CDR3aa: ASFGGSYNEQF
v_gene: TRBV19; j_gene: TRBJ1-1; CDR3aa: ASSPQGVIMNTEAF
v_gene: TRBV6-1; j_gene: TRBJ2-3; CDR3aa: ASSATPGTPGADTQY
v_gene: TRBV30; j_gene: TRBJ2-2; CDR3aa: AWGGLMNTGELF
v_gene: TRBV19; j_gene: TRBJ1-1; CDR3aa: ASKRFGRFWNTEAF
v_gene: TRBV9; j_gene: TRBJ2-2; CDR3aa: ASSLSGVGTGELF
v_gene: TRBV6-5; j_gene: TRBJ2-7; CDR3aa: ASSYTRDTLSYEQY
v_gene: TRBV4-2; j_gene: TRBJ1-1; CDR3aa: ASSQVGEGMNTEAF
v_gene: TRBV6-1; j_gene: TRBJ1-4; CDR3aa: ASSEGAHEKLF
v_gene: TRBV11-2; j_gene: TRBJ2-3; CDR3aa: ASSLGLVGTDTQY
v_gene: TRBV15; j_gene: TRBJ2-2; CDR3aa: ATSRDRFPGELF
v_gene: TRBV5-4; j_gene: TRBJ1-1; CDR3aa: ASSFSDRGGEAF
v_gene: TRBV5-8; j_gene: TRBJ2-1; CDR3aa: ASSRTRLAGASEQF
v_gene: TRBV9; j_gene: TRBJ2-1; CDR3aa: ASSPGQGNEQF
v_gene: TRBV27; j_gene: TRBJ1-1; CDR3aa: ASSLSWPGAMNTEAF
v_gene: TRBV20-1; j_gene: TRBJ1-6; CDR3aa: SARGPASLH
v_gene: TRBV30; j_gene: TRBJ1-1; CDR3aa: AWTQGLGTEAF
v_gene: TRBV7-2; j_gene: TRBJ2-3; CDR3aa: ASSFGGSGTDTQY
v_gene: TRBV4-2; j_gene: TRBJ2-3; CDR3aa: ASSHTPVTSGGFRTDTQY
v_gene: TRBV7-3; j_gene: TRBJ2-7; CDR3aa: ASSPGQGAFQY
v_gene: TRBV5-1; j_gene: TRBJ2-7; CDR3aa: ASSLEVSGQGHEQY
v_gene: TRBV2; j_gene: TRBJ2-7; CDR3aa: ASSERVGTAYFLSYEQY
v_gene: TRBV29-1; j_gene: TRBJ1-2; CDR3aa: SVEGGSYGYT
v_gene: TRBV6-1; j_gene: TRBJ2-1; CDR3aa: ASSEALYSYNEQF
v_gene: TRBV23-1; j_gene: TRBJ1-1; CDR3aa: ASSPPGGVANTEAF
v_gene: TRBV27; j_gene: TRBJ1-1; CDR3aa: ASSSAGGGNTEAF
v_gene: TRBV29-1; j_gene: TRBJ2-5; CDR3aa: SVEPIIGGIQETQY
v_gene: TRBV10-3; j_gene: TRBJ1-6; CDR3aa: AISGILDSPLH
v_gene: TRBV4-2; j_gene: TRBJ2-7; CDR3aa: ASSDRGLLDDSYEQY
v_gene: TRBV7-6; j_gene: TRBJ1-2; CDR3aa: ASSLETGAFLHGYT
v_gene: TRBV15; j_gene: TRBJ1-1; CDR3aa: ATSRVVPSLSLITEAF
v_gene: TRBV7-3; j_gene: TRBJ1-1; CDR3aa: ASSLTPSGENTEAF
v_gene: TRBV13; j_gene: TRBJ2-7; CDR3aa: ASSTGLHLDEQY
v_gene: TRBV7-7; j_gene: TRBJ2-1; CDR3aa: ASSLRLAAYNEQF
v_gene: TRBV5-1; j_gene: TRBJ2-5; CDR3aa: ASSLGQWETQY
v_gene: TRBV11-1; j_gene: TRBJ1-3; CDR3aa: ASSTIGQSSGNTIY
v_gene: TRBV6-5; j_gene: TRBJ1-1; CDR3aa: ASSYSRTGLEAF
v_gene: TRBV9; j_gene: TRBJ2-3; CDR3aa: ASSETGGAGTDTQY
v_gene: TRBV6-5; j_gene: TRBJ2-5; CDR3aa: ASSYSGARGQETQY
v_gene: TRBV4-2; j_gene: TRBJ2-5; CDR3aa: ASSRRGETQY
v_gene: TRBV19; j_gene: TRBJ1-5; CDR3aa: ASSSGTGGNQPQH
v_gene: TRBV7-2; j_gene: TRBJ2-3; CDR3aa: ASSLGPRRGVDTQY
v_gene: TRBV5-4; j_gene: TRBJ2-5; CDR3aa: ASNFIAGGPQETQY
v_gene: TRBV7-9; j_gene: TRBJ2-3; CDR3aa: ASSSPLVRDTQY